The 22 T cell receptor beta chains below were found in one sample sequenced in a study of T cells in Graves' hyperthyroidism and ophthalmopathy. RNA transcripts yielded amplified TCR beta CDR3 regions. In the first-round RT-PCR of the TCR CDR3, the HTBI primer set was used. One entry per CDR3 protein, called by TCRdb with MiXCR from the multiplex PCR reads. This sample has hundreds of thousands of distinct CDR3 sequences, with about 45% found just once. The sample taken for sequencing was peripheral blood or thyroid tissue (not recorded which). These receptors were taken from a woman in her late teens or twenties with Graves' hyperthyroidism.

The table lists this clonotype with many counts. V gene TRBV29-1 combines with J gene TRBJ1-2, with D uncertain. Trimming removed 4 bases at V and 0 bases at J, with 9 bases between. Germline V lookup: CDR1 SQVTM, CDR2 ANQGSEA. This CDR3 has 13 residues. The CDR3 DNA reads as TGCAGCGTTGGCCGCGTAGCTAACTATGGCTACACCTTC. The encoded protein is CSVGRVANYGYTF.

This clonotype was observed a handful of times. This chain uses TRBV7-9 with TRBJ1-1; TRBD1 might be the D (6 bases). Germline assignment: CDR1 SEHNR and CDR2 FQNEAQ (reference sequence). This CDR3 region has 13 residues. The ends were cut back, 6 bases at V and 4 bases at J, with 12 bases in the middle. CDR3 DNA: TGTGCCAGCAGACACACAGGGCCCACTGAAGCTTTCTTT. This gives the protein CASRHTGPTEAFF.

The chain employs TRBV27 and TRBJ2-7; TRBD1 aligns across 10 bases. The CDR3 is made up of 14 amino acids. Per germline, CDR1 MNHEY and CDR2 SMNVEV (reference sequence). Unmatched junction bases numbered 7, after V lost 6 bases and J lost 5 bases. This CDR3 is CASSLRTGGHEQYF. For the CDR3, the DNA is TGTGCCAGCAGCCTACGGACAGGGGGACACGAGCAGTACTTC.

This clonotype was counted many times. The V call is TRBV7-8, the J call TRBJ1-1, with 7 bases fitting TRBD1. V lost 4 bases and J lost 6; bases outside the gene matches: 11. The CDR3 totals 15 residues. The germline gives CDR1 SGHVS, CDR2 FQNEAQ. The CDR3 DNA reads TGTGCCAGCAGCTATAACCGACAGGGTTCGTCTGAAGCTTTCTTT. Protein product: CASSYNRQGSSEAFF.

Details on this clonotype: An end of the junction does not agree with germline; a read error may underlie this. The chain has TRBV12-3 or TRBV12-4 and TRBJ1-1, with D possibly matching TRBD1 (6 bases). The CDR3 runs to 14 residues. The DNA of the CDR3 is TGTGCCAGCAGTCCTACAGGGACGGGCACTGAAGCTCTCTTT. It codes for CASSPTGTGTEALF.

CDR3 sequence (DNA): TGTGCCAGCAGCATCCCCTCGCTTGGGGACAGGACTTCCTACGAGCAGTACTTC. It specifies CASSIPSLGDRTSYEQYF. The chain is built from TRBV7-8 and TRBJ2-7; 8 bases fit TRBD1. V gave up 5 bases and J gave up 1 base; unmatched junction bases: 16. Germline loops: CDR1 SGHVS, CDR2 FQNEAQ. The CDR3 covers 18 residues.

This clonotype was detected a few times. This chain links TRBV5-4 with TRBJ1-2, with 7 bases identical to TRBD1. V lost 4 bases to trimming and J lost 1 base; unmatched junction nucleotides: 7. This CDR3 is 15 amino acids long. Looked up from germline, CDR1 is SGHNT and CDR2 is YYREEE (reference sequence). DNA of the CDR3: TGTGCCAGCAGCGTCCGGGACAGAGATAACTATGGCTACACCTTC. As protein: CASSVRDRDNYGYTF.

Ten or more counts support this clonotype. The rearrangement links TRBV7-6 to TRBJ2-7; TRBD2 matches 14 bases. The CDR3 is made up of 17 amino acids. After removal of 4 bases from V and 2 bases from J, the junction contained 7 bases not matched to a gene. Germline CDR1 reads SGHVS; CDR2 reads FNYEAQ. CDR3: CASSSGTSGSRPYEQYF. The CDR3 DNA reads as TGTGCCAGCAGCTCCGGGACTAGCGGGAGCCGACCCTACGAGCAGTACTTC.

The chain recombines TRBV10-3 with TRBJ2-2; 10 bases line up with TRBD2. Germline CDR1 is ENHRY and CDR2 is SYGVKD. V shed 0 bases, J shed 5 bases, and the junction held 15 bases outside the gene matches. This CDR3 spans 20 amino acids. The DNA of the CDR3 is TGTGCCATCAGTGAGTCCCTAGCGGGAGCCAGACTTCTAGGGACCGGGGAGCTGTTTTTT. It encodes CAISESLAGARLLGTGELFF.

The CDR3 coding sequence is TGTGCCAGCAGCGCGCGACAGGGCACTGAAGCTTTCTTT. Translation: CASSARQGTEAFF. The chain links TRBV7-3 to TRBJ1-1; 7 bases line up with TRBD1. CDR1 and CDR2 from the germline V gene are SGHTA and FQGTGA. This CDR3 contains 13 residues. The ends lost 5 bases at V and 4 bases at J; junction bases unmatched: 4.

This clonotype was counted at least ten times. The rearrangement uses TRBV2 and TRBJ1-5; D is ambiguous. From germline, CDR1 is SNHLY and CDR2 FYNNEI. V was clipped by 5 bases and J by 6 bases, with 8 bases between them. This CDR3 has 12 residues. The CDR3 region is CASSLSSQPQHF. The DNA for the CDR3 is TGTGCCAGCAGTCTCTCGAGTCAGCCCCAGCATTTT.

The V gene is TRBV24-1, the J gene TRBJ2-7; D tentatively reads TRBD1 or TRBD2 (5 bases each). The germline V gene has CDR1 KGHDR and CDR2 SFDVKD. CDR3 length equals 15 residues. V lost 3 bases to trimming and J lost 4 bases, with 15 bases between them. CDR3 sequence reads: CATSDAGADPYEQYF. CDR3 nucleotides: TGTGCCACCAGTGATGCCGGGGCAGACCCATACGAGCAGTACTTC.

This clonotype was seen a single time. The chain is built from TRBV7-8 and TRBJ1-2; D uncertain. There are 10 residues in the CDR3. Germline lookup yields CDR1 SGHVS and CDR2 FQNEAQ. CDR3 nucleotide sequence: TGTGCAATTCCTAACTATGGCTACACCTTC. Protein product: CAIPNYGYTF.

The V and J genes are TRBV11-2 and TRBJ2-7; weak D call: TRBD1 (5 bases). Germline V lookup: CDR1 SGHAT, CDR2 FQNNGV. The CDR3 extends over 17 amino acids. Between the trimmed V and J ends, which lost 6 bases and 2 bases, there was a span of 23 bases. CDR3 DNA: TGTGCCAGCAGGCCCAGGGCCCTAACTCCAGCGACCTACGAGCAGTACTTC. Protein product: CASRPRALTPATYEQYF.

This clonotype was seen a single time. The J gene is TRBJ1-1, the V gene TRBV20-1; perhaps TRBD1 as D (5 bases). Looked up from germline, CDR1 is DFQATT and CDR2 is SNEGSKA (reference sequence). V lost 5 bases, J lost 5 bases, and 9 bases lay in between. The CDR3 is 11 amino acids. The CDR3 DNA reads TGCAGTGCTGGACGGGGGACTGAAGCTTTCTTT. This translates into CSAGRGTEAFF.

This clonotype was counted a few times. This chain connects TRBV7-9 to TRBJ2-5; 13 bases line up with TRBD2. Germline-derived CDR1 and CDR2 are SEHNR and FQNEAQ (reference sequence). The CDR3 length is 16 residues. V trimming: 4 bases; J trimming: 4 bases; junction bases outside the gene matches: 6. The CDR3 spells CASSYGLAGVGETQYF. The CDR3 bases are TGTGCCAGCAGCTACGGACTAGCGGGAGTTGGAGAGACCCAGTACTTC.

The table lists this clonotype with many counts. The rearrangement joins TRBV29-1 to TRBJ1-4; 7 bases are a match to TRBD1. Trimming removed 6 bases from V and 7 bases from J; junction bases left unmatched: 8. The germline gives CDR1 SQVTM, CDR2 ANQGSEA. This CDR3 is 13 amino acids long. This CDR3 reads CSVARGGGEKLFF. CDR3 bases: TGCAGCGTGGCACGAGGGGGCGGTGAAAAACTGTTTTTT.

The genes are TRBV12-3 or TRBV12-4 and TRBJ1-5; the D gene is possibly TRBD1 (5 bases). This CDR3 comprises 13 residues. Trimming stripped 6 bases from V and 5 bases from J, with 11 bases between. Written as DNA, the CDR3 is TGTGCCAGCAGGTCGGGGGATTATCAGCCCCAGCATTTT. Translated: CASRSGDYQPQHF.

This sequence joins TRBV5-1 and TRBJ1-5; TRBD1 aligns across 9 bases. From germline, CDR1 is SGHRS and CDR2 YFSETQ. The CDR3 runs 16 residues. J was trimmed by 0 bases and V by 0 bases; bases with no gene match: 1. CDR3 amino acids: CASSLGTGASNQPQHF. For the CDR3, the DNA is TGCGCCAGCAGCTTGGGGACAGGGGCTAGCAATCAGCCCCAGCATTTT.

The chain employs TRBV9 and TRBJ2-5, with D perhaps TRBD2 (6 bases). The germline gives CDR1 SGDLS, CDR2 YYNGEE. Trimming left V 0 bases short and J 2 bases short, with 11 bases between. The CDR3 is 15 residues long. CDR3 sequence (DNA): TGTGCCAGCAGCGTAGGAGCGGGCTATCAAGAGACCCAGTACTTC. Protein sequence: CASSVGAGYQETQYF.

The CDR3 here is CASSLGGISTDTQYF. CDR3 sequence (DNA): TGTGCCAGCAGTTTAGGCGGGATTAGCACAGATACGCAGTATTTT. This chain joins TRBV2 and TRBJ2-3; possibly TRBD2 for D (6 bases). V lost 5 bases to trimming and J lost 0 bases, with 12 bases between them. The CDR3 has 15 residues. In germline, CDR1 is SNHLY, CDR2 FYNNEI.

The chain couples TRBV2 to TRBJ2-5; the D gene is possibly TRBD2 (6 bases). V lost 6 bases and J 3 bases, leaving 17 bases between the germline ends. Germline CDR1 is SNHLY and CDR2 is FYNNEI. The CDR3 runs 15 residues. CDR3 sequence reads: CASSPGEVLKETQYF. Here the CDR3 DNA reads TGTGCCAGCAGCCCCGGGGAGGTACTCAAAGAGACCCAGTACTTC. Full variable domain (outside the CDR3, taken from reference TRBV2 and TRBJ2-5): EPEVTQTPSHQVTQMGQEVILRCVPISNHLYFYWYRQILGQKVEFLVSFYNNEISEKSEIFDDQFSVERPDGSNFTLKIRSTKLEDSAMYFCASSPGEVLKETQYFGPGTRLLVL.